The present TCR beta chain was sequenced within a study of T cells after yellow fever vaccination. Study-wide context: For low cell numbers, libraries were made with SMART-Seq v4 Ultra Low Input.

The CDR3 extends over 12 amino acids. The germline V and J ends were trimmed by 3 bases and 2 bases, with 5 bases remaining between them. TCR cDNA was made by 5'RACE template switching, adding a universal primer site and UMIs. TCRdb reprocessed the 5' RACE reads with MiXCR, giving one entry per CDR3 protein. This sample has 100,000 to 150,000 distinct CDR3 sequences, with roughly 8.2% found just once. Overall study findings and caveats: Researchers noted that a small share of clonotypes showed up in both CD4 and CD8 compartments.

About this clonotype: Its specificity is unknown.

The source was CD8+ T cells sorted from PBMCs, collected on the day of the yellow fever booster vaccination. The V gene is TRBV12-3 or TRBV12-4, the J gene TRBJ2-7; a possible D gene is TRBD2 (5 bases). The clonotype originates from a man aged 18 to 30 who received the YFV17D yellow fever vaccine. Written as DNA, the CDR3 is TGTGCCAGCAGTTTCGGGACCTACGAGCAGTACTTC. Translating gives CASSFGTYEQYF.